What follows are 17 T cell receptor beta chains derived from one specimen sequenced in a study of OX40 agonist ivuxolimab in advanced cancers. TCRdb's table, derived via immunoSEQ multiplex PCR, lists solely in-frame clones and lacks some. In the table there are over 65,000 clones, less than 90% of which are singletons. Sequenced here: CD4+ or CD8+ T cells sorted from blood, sampled in a trial of the OX40 agonist ivuxolimab. These receptors were obtained from an adult with an advanced solid tumor such as melanoma, head and neck, liver or kidney cancer.

J is TRBJ1-3 and V is TRBV5-4, with D hard to call. The germline V and J ends were trimmed by 4 bases and 0 bases, with 11 bases remaining between them. Germline CDR1 reads SGHNT; CDR2 reads YYREEE (reference sequence). CDR3 length: 15 residues. CDR3 sequence (DNA): TGTGCCAGCAGCAGCCGAGGGTACTCTGGAAACACCATATATTTT. Protein product: CASSSRGYSGNTIYF.

V gene TRBV27 combines with J gene TRBJ2-7; possibly TRBD1 for D (6 bases). There are 14 residues in the CDR3. V lost 5 bases, J lost 2 bases, and 13 bases lay in between. Germline CDR1 MNHEY, CDR2 SMNVEV (reference sequence). The CDR3 coding sequence is TGTGCCAGCAGTCGGCAGGGGCCTCCCTACGAGCAGTACTTC. It translates to CASSRQGPPYEQYF.

The genes are TRBV5-1 and TRBJ2-1; the match to TRBD2 covers 8 bases. CDR1 and CDR2 from the germline V gene are SGHRS and YFSETQ. After removal of 6 bases from V and 7 bases from J, the junction contained 18 bases not matched to a gene. This CDR3 is built from 17 residues. The CDR3 region has the DNA TGCGCCAGCAACATCTATGGTTTAGCGGGACCTCCGAATGAGCAGTTCTTC. Protein: CASNIYGLAGPPNEQFF.

V and J are TRBV6-4 and TRBJ1-1; D gene unclear. The germline V and J ends were trimmed by 5 bases and 5 bases, with 12 bases remaining between them. The CDR3 contains 13 residues. Germline V gene sequence: CDR1 MRHNA, CDR2 SNTAGT. The CDR3 loop reads CASSQDLETEAFF. The CDR3 nucleotides are TGTGCCAGCAGTCAGGACCTGGAGACTGAAGCTTTCTTT.

The rearrangement joins TRBV10-3 to TRBJ2-6, with a weak D call TRBD2 (5 bases). Trimming removed 4 bases at V and 0 bases at J, with 7 bases between. Germline V gene sequence: CDR1 ENHRY, CDR2 SYGVKD. The CDR3 has 15 amino acids. The CDR3 DNA follows: TGTGCCATCAGTGGGAGGCTCTCTGGGGCCAACGTCCTGACTTTC. It codes for CAISGRLSGANVLTF.

The chain is built from TRBV6-5 and TRBJ2-2; D gene unclear. Trimming removed 2 bases from V and 5 bases from J, with 9 bases in between. The CDR3 runs 14 residues. Germline CDR1 is MNHEY and CDR2 is SVGAGI. The CDR3 DNA reads as TGTGCCAGCAGTTACACAAGAAGGACCGGGGAGCTGTTTTTT. It specifies CASSYTRRTGELFF.

V gene TRBV9 combines with J gene TRBJ2-2; D is unresolved. The CDR3 is made up of 13 amino acids. The V gene's germline CDR1 is SGDLS and CDR2 YYNGEE. Trimming removed 4 bases at V and 6 bases at J, with 10 bases between. In DNA form, the CDR3 reads TGTGCCAGCAGCCTCTGGATAGCCGGGGAGCTGTTTTTT. Encoded protein: CASSLWIAGELFF. The full variable domain, its missing parts supplied by reference TRBV9 and TRBJ2-2, is DSGVTQTPKHLITATGQRVTLRCSPRSGDLSVYWYQQSLDQGLQFLIQYYNGEERAKGNILERFSAQQFPDLHSELNLSSLELGDSALYFCASSLWIAGELFFGEGSRLTVL.

This rearrangement joins TRBV6-6 to TRBJ1-4, with TRBD1 identical over 7 bases. The CDR3 extends over 14 amino acids. The ends lost 2 bases at V and 8 bases at J; junction bases unmatched: 5. Germline V gene lookup returns CDR1 MNHNY and CDR2 SVGAGI (reference sequence). The CDR3 bases are TGTGCCAGCAGTTACGGGACAGTCGACGAAAAACTGTTTTTT. It yields the protein CASSYGTVDEKLFF.

V and J are TRBV7-9 and TRBJ2-3, with 10 bases lining up with TRBD2. Trimming took 3 bases from V and 0 from J; bases not matched to a gene: 9. Looked up from germline, CDR1 is SEHNR and CDR2 is FQNEAQ (reference sequence). CDR3 size: 18 residues. The CDR3 DNA sequence: TGTGCCAGCAGCTTCCCCCCTCGGACTAGCGGTAGCACAGATACGCAGTATTTT. Its translation: CASSFPPRTSGSTDTQYF.

The gene calls are TRBV12-5 and TRBJ1-1; D is uncertain. Germline V gene data show CDR1 as LGHNT and CDR2 as FRNRAP. There are 14 residues in the CDR3. The V end was cut by 6 bases, the J end by 1 base, with 12 bases between. The CDR3 bases are TGTGCTAGTGGCTCCCTAGGAGGGAACACTGAAGCTTTCTTT. It encodes CASGSLGGNTEAFF.

The chain recombines TRBV7-2 with TRBJ2-2; no clear D. CDR3 size: 11 residues. Trimming stripped 5 bases from V and 10 bases from J, with 8 bases between. Germline CDR1 and CDR2: SGHTA and FQGNSA. The CDR3 DNA follows: TGTGCCAGCAGCCATAACGCGGAGCTGTTTTTT. Protein sequence: CASSHNAELFF.

V usage is TRBV5-1 and J usage is TRBJ2-2; D may be TRBD1 or TRBD2 (5 bases each). Germline CDR1 SGHRS, CDR2 YFSETQ. V was pared by 4 bases and J by 7 bases, with 14 bases between. The CDR3 is made up of 14 amino acids. CDR3 region: CASSKGPLDGELFF. The CDR3 DNA reads as TGCGCCAGCAGCAAGGGACCCCTGGACGGGGAGCTGTTTTTT.

This clone was seen only once. V gene TRBV19 combines with J gene TRBJ2-5; D is unclear. Per the germline V gene, CDR1 is LNHDA and CDR2 is SQIVND (reference sequence). CDR3 length: 12 residues. V dropped 6 bases and J dropped 5 bases, with 10 bases sitting between them. The CDR3 coding sequence is TGTGCCAGTAGCACCGGCGAGGAGACCCAGTACTTC. It translates to CASSTGEETQYF. Looking up the rest from reference TRBV19 and TRBJ2-5 gives the full variable domain: DGGITQSPKYLFRKEGQNVTLSCEQNLNHDAMYWYRQDPGQGLRLIYYSQIVNDFQKGDIAEGYSVSREKKESFPLTVTSAQKNPTAFYLCASSTGEETQYFGPGTRLLVL.

The rearrangement uses TRBV28 and TRBJ1-2, with D hard to call. The CDR3 loop spans 15 amino acids. Germline V gene sequence: CDR1 MDHEN, CDR2 SYDVKM. V lost 3 bases and J 8 bases, leaving 19 bases between the germline ends. This chain's CDR3 is CASSFDVPGQSGYTF. CDR3 sequence (DNA): TGTGCCAGCAGTTTTGATGTTCCTGGGCAGAGCGGCTACACCTTC.

The chain recombines TRBV28 with TRBJ1-1; D is unresolved. Germline V gene data show CDR1 as MDHEN and CDR2 as SYDVKM. The ends were cut back, 5 bases at V and 8 bases at J, with 12 bases in the middle. The CDR3 is made up of 12 amino acids. The DNA of the CDR3 is TGTGCCAGCAGTCTAAACAGAGAGGAAGCTTTCTTT. Amino acids: CASSLNREEAFF. The entire variable domain, with the rest obtained from reference TRBV28 and TRBJ1-1, is as follows: DVKVTQSSRYLVKRTGEKVFLECVQDMDHENMFWYRQDPGLGLRLIYFSYDVKMKEKGDIPEGYSVSREKKERFSLILESASTNQTSMYLCASSLNREEAFFGQGTRLTVV.

The rearrangement uses TRBV19 and TRBJ2-6; D ambiguous. Germline loops: CDR1 LNHDA, CDR2 SQIVND (reference sequence). V gave up 3 bases and J gave up 0 bases, with 9 bases separating them. The CDR3 totals 16 residues. CDR3 sequence: CASSMLRSSGANVLTF. CDR3 in DNA: TGTGCCAGTAGTATGCTCAGGAGCTCTGGGGCCAACGTCCTGACTTTC.

V is TRBV9 and J is TRBJ2-3, with TRBD2 identical over 8 bases. This CDR3 has 17 residues. CDR1 and CDR2 from the germline V gene are SGDLS and YYNGEE. Unmatched junction bases numbered 6, after V lost 0 bases and J lost 0 bases. The CDR3 spells CASSVGGRPTSTDTQYF. The DNA of the CDR3 is TGTGCCAGCAGCGTAGGCGGGAGGCCCACTAGCACAGATACGCAGTATTTT.